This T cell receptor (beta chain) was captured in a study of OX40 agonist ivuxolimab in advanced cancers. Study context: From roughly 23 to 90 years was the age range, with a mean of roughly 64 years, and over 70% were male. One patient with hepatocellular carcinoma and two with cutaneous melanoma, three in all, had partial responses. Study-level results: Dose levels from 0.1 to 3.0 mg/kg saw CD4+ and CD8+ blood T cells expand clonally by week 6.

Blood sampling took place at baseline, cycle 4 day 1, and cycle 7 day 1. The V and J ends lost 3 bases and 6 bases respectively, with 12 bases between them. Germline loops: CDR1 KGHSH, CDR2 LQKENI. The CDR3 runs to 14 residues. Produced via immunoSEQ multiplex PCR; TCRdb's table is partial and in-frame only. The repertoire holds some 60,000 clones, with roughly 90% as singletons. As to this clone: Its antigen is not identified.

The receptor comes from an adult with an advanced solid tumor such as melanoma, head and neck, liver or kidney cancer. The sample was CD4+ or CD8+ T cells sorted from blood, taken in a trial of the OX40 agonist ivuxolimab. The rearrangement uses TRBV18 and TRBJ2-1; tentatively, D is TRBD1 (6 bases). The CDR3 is CASSPMGARNEQFF. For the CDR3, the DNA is TGTGCCAGCTCACCTATGGGGGCGCGCAATGAGCAGTTCTTC.